This T cell receptor (beta chain) was documented in a study of cytomegalovirus exposure and HLA in healthy donors. Study-level background: A prior study identified 117 million unique TCR beta sequences from roughly 180 million T cells.

Use of 60 Vbeta and 13 Jbeta primers characterized the PCR. Here immunoSEQ multiplex PCR was the method, and the copy in TCRdb shows in-frame clones only, minus some. The sample lists 150,000 to 250,000 clones, about 82% occurring once. Study-level points and caveats: Common viral pathogens seemed, in a later analysis, to connect with several of the most significant clusters. There were some V segments, including TRBV6-2 and TRBV6-3, excluded as indistinguishable. As a later analysis revealed, most CMV-associated TCR beta chains appeared HLA-restricted.

The CDR3 is made up of 15 amino acids. Germline V CDR1 and CDR2: SGHAT, FQNNGV. The V end lost 5 bases, the J end lost 2 bases, and 14 bases lay between the germline ends. Concerning this clone: Its matching antigen is unknown.

The sequencing sample was made of PBMCs. The rearrangement links TRBV11-2 to TRBJ2-3, with D possibly being TRBD2 (6 bases). This clonotype originated in a woman aged 45-60 years in good health and CMV-seronegative. CDR3 protein: CASSPAGLHTDTQYF. The CDR3 DNA is TGTGCCAGCAGCCCCGCGGGGCTCCACACAGATACGCAGTATTTT.